The 17 T cell receptor beta chains given below trace back to one sample, sequenced in a study of cytomegalovirus exposure and HLA in healthy donors. Researchers ran the PCR with 60 Vbeta and 13 Jbeta primers. Clones were sequenced by immunoSEQ multiplex PCR, and TCRdb holds only the in-frame ones, with some missing. Among 85,000 to 100,000 clones listed, roughly 80% were seen once. Sequencing was performed on PBMCs. The receptors here all came from a girl aged 2 to 10 in good health and CMV-seropositive.

The rearrangement joins TRBV5-1 to TRBJ2-7; 10 bases map to TRBD2. The germline CDR1 and CDR2 sequences are SGHRS and YFSETQ. V dropped 0 bases and J dropped 5; count of bases not matched to a gene: 5. The CDR3 spans 15 residues. The CDR3 loop is CASSLGGSGRNEQYF. The CDR3 coding sequence is TGCGCCAGCAGCTTGGGAGGTAGCGGGAGGAACGAGCAGTACTTC.

The chain has TRBV10-1 and TRBJ1-2; 7 nucleotides agree with TRBD1. V was pared by 6 bases and J by 11 bases, with 9 bases of the junction left unmatched. The CDR3 consists of 12 residues. CDR1 is WNHNN, CDR2 SYGVQD, per germline (reference sequence). The CDR3 is CASSRDRLQYTF. The CDR3 DNA reads TGCGCCAGCAGCCGGGACAGACTCCAATACACCTTC.

This chain connects TRBV18 to TRBJ1-1; D is possibly TRBD1 (5 bases). Germline CDR1 is KGHSH and CDR2 is LQKENI. This CDR3 is built from 15 residues. The V gene lost 3 bases and the J gene lost 5 bases, with 16 bases spanning the gap. This chain's CDR3 is CASSPLGGGVTEAFF. CDR3 DNA: TGTGCCAGCTCACCTCTGGGGGGTGGGGTGACTGAAGCTTTCTTT.

The chain recombines TRBV28 with TRBJ2-5, with D maybe TRBD1 (6 bases). Germline V gene data show CDR1 as MDHEN and CDR2 as SYDVKM. Trimming took 3 bases from V and 4 from J, leaving 9 bases between them. The CDR3 runs 13 residues. As DNA, the CDR3 is TGTGCCAGCAGTTTTCAGGGGCGAGAGACCCAGTACTTC. Translating it yields CASSFQGRETQYF.

The gene calls are TRBV30 and TRBJ2-7; 15 bases map to TRBD2. The V and J ends lost 1 base and 5 bases, in that order; junction bases with no gene match: 6. This CDR3 contains 16 residues. Germline CDR1 GTSNPN, CDR2 SVGIG (reference sequence). The CDR3 sequence: CAWSGGLAGGPDEQYF. The CDR3 region has the DNA TGTGCCTGGAGTGGCGGACTAGCGGGAGGGCCTGACGAGCAGTACTTC.

This chain uses TRBV4-1 with TRBJ2-7; possible D gene TRBD2, 5 bases. Looked up from germline, CDR1 is MGHRA and CDR2 is YSYEKL. V was cut by 0 bases and J by 5 bases, with 11 bases left in between. There are 14 residues in the CDR3. CDR3 nucleotides: TGCGCCAGCAGCCAAGACGCGGGCCTGGACGAGCAGTACTTC. Its translation is CASSQDAGLDEQYF.

The genes are TRBV2 and TRBJ2-3; TRBD2 matches 9 bases. The germline V gene has CDR1 SNHLY and CDR2 FYNNEI. The V gene end was trimmed by 6 bases and the J gene end by 5 bases; junction bases not matched to a gene: 9. CDR3 length: 15 amino acids. CDR3 protein: CASSADSGSKDTQYF. The CDR3 DNA is TGTGCCAGCAGCGCTGATAGCGGGAGTAAAGATACGCAGTATTTT.

The chain carries TRBV6-1 and TRBJ1-1; 7 bases match TRBD1. The CDR3 is made up of 13 amino acids. The germline V gene encodes CDR1 MNHNS and CDR2 SASEGT. The V gene end was trimmed by 1 base and the J gene end by 4 bases; junction bases not matched to a gene: 0. CDR3 amino acids: CASSEGTGTEAFF. CDR3 DNA: TGTGCCAGCAGTGAAGGGACAGGCACTGAAGCTTTCTTT.

The chain joins TRBV28 to TRBJ1-1; D is unresolved. The CDR3 runs to 15 residues. The V gene lost 4 bases and the J gene lost 6 bases, with 18 bases spanning the gap. Germline V gives CDR1 MDHEN, CDR2 SYDVKM. CDR3 bases: TGTGCCAGCAGTTGGGGATGGAGGGAATCCCCTGAAGCTTTCTTT. Its protein is CASSWGWRESPEAFF.

The sample holds one count of this clone. The chain couples TRBV30 to TRBJ1-5, with 8 positions matching TRBD1. The CDR3 extends over 15 amino acids. Germline CDR1 reads GTSNPN; CDR2 reads SVGIG (reference sequence). After removal of 2 bases from V and 4 bases from J, the junction contained 7 bases not matched to a gene. The CDR3 spells CAWSHGQGANQPQHF. The DNA of the CDR3 is TGTGCCTGGAGTCATGGGCAGGGGGCAAATCAGCCCCAGCATTTT.

This chain joins TRBV5-1 and TRBJ2-1, with 10 positions matching TRBD2. The V gene end was trimmed by 4 bases and the J gene end by 4 bases; junction bases not matched to a gene: 8. Germline CDR1 and CDR2: SGHRS and YFSETQ. The CDR3 totals 16 residues. This CDR3 reads CASSPEPGLAYNEQFF. As DNA, the CDR3 is TGCGCCAGCAGCCCGGAACCGGGACTAGCGTACAATGAGCAGTTCTTC.

The chain uses TRBV6-6 and TRBJ2-3; 10 bases map to TRBD1. Per the germline V gene, CDR1 is MNHNY and CDR2 is SVGAGI (reference sequence). J was trimmed by 0 bases and V by 6 bases; bases with no gene match: 6. CDR3 length: 16 residues. The CDR3 loop reads CASSLLDRGSTDTQYF. The CDR3 DNA reads as TGTGCCAGCAGCCTCCTGGACAGGGGGAGCACAGATACGCAGTATTTT.

CDR3 nucleotides: TGTGCCAGCAGTTTAAGCCCACTGCGGGGCAATCAGCCCCAGCATTTT. Its protein product is CASSLSPLRGNQPQHF. The rearrangement links TRBV28 to TRBJ1-5; the D is unclear. V dropped 2 bases and J dropped 2 bases, with 13 bases sitting between them. CDR3 length: 16 residues. Germline V gene data show CDR1 as MDHEN and CDR2 as SYDVKM.

This clone was found a few times. V is TRBV6-1 and J is TRBJ1-5; D remains unclear. V lost 6 bases and J 5 bases, leaving 14 bases between the germline ends. The CDR3 totals 14 residues. Germline V gene sequence: CDR1 MNHNS, CDR2 SASEGT. This chain's CDR3 is CASSPGGRDQPQHF. CDR3 DNA: TGTGCCAGCAGCCCTGGAGGGAGGGATCAGCCCCAGCATTTT.

This chain's CDR3 is CASSVGLDAEAFF. CDR3 bases: TGTGCCAGCTCAGTAGGACTTGACGCTGAAGCTTTCTTT. The chain has TRBV18 and TRBJ1-1; D is unresolved. V dropped 5 bases and J dropped 6 bases, with 13 bases sitting between them. CDR3 length: 13 amino acids. Germline V gene lookup returns CDR1 KGHSH and CDR2 LQKENI.

The chain links TRBV7-2 to TRBJ2-5; 12 positions agree with TRBD2. The V and J ends lost 5 bases and 2 bases, in that order; junction bases with no gene match: 15. The CDR3 has 19 amino acids. Per germline, CDR1 SGHTA and CDR2 FQGNSA. As DNA, the CDR3 is TGTGCCAGCAGCACCGACGGTCGACTAGCGGGAGTGTTACAAGAGACCCAGTACTTC. It specifies CASSTDGRLAGVLQETQYF. Variable domain in full (rest from reference TRBV7-2 and TRBJ2-5): GAGVSQSPSNKVTEKGKDVELRCDPISGHTALYWYRQSLGQGLEFLIYFQGNSAPDKSGLPSDRFSAERTGGSVSTLTIQRTQQEDSAVYLCASSTDGRLAGVLQETQYFGPGTRLLVL.

V gene TRBV7-9 combines with J gene TRBJ1-1; TRBD1 agrees at 7 bases. The CDR3 totals 12 residues. Trimming removed 1 base from V and 7 bases from J; junction bases left unmatched: 0. Germline-derived CDR1 and CDR2 are SEHNR and FQNEAQ (reference sequence). Here the CDR3 reads CASSLGTGEAFF. The CDR3 coding sequence is TGTGCCAGCAGCTTAGGGACAGGTGAAGCTTTCTTT.